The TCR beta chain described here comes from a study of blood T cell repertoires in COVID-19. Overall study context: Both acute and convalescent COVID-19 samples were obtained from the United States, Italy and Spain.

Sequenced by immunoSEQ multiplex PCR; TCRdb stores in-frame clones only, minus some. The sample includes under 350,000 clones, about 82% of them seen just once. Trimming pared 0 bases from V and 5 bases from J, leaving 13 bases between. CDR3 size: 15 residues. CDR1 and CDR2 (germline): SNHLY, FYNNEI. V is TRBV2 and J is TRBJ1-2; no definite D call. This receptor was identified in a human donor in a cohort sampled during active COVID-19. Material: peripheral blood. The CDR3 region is CASSEAVSGAYGYTF. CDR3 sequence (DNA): TGTGCCAGCAGTGAAGCGGTATCAGGCGCTTATGGCTACACCTTC.